The T cell receptor beta chain described here comes from a study of identical twins (dated by TCRdb to the mid-2010s). Regarding the study in general: To test whether fetal clonotypes persist, the study used deep sequencing on TCR alpha and beta repertoires from monozygotic twins, unrelated adults of various ages, and cord blood. To rule out contamination, the twin experiments were replicated at different times with different library preparation protocols.

Deletion took 5 bases off V and 3 bases off J, with a span of 8 bases between the germline ends. Sequences SGHAT (CDR1) and FQNNGV (CDR2) are obtained from the germline V gene. The CDR3 measures 13 amino acids from cysteine to phenylalanine. This entry keeps only the CDR3 DNA: 39 bases, framed from base 1. Libraries were prepared through 5' RACE. Sequencing was carried out with an Illumina HiSeq 2000. A universal primer binding site was added through template switching, and the final cDNA carried a unique molecular identifier so that TCR cDNA molecules could be counted accurately. First-strand cDNA for TCR alpha and beta chains was synthesized from specific primers in the conserved constant-segment region. To control for contamination, every cDNA library was double barcoded, receiving both a SMART-Mk sample barcode and Illumina barcodes. TruSeq adapter sequences and Illumina sample barcodes were added in two successive PCR steps. Sequencing of the TCR alpha and beta cDNA libraries was done on the Illumina HiSeq platform using custom primers. The published analysis was carried out like this. Unique molecular identifiers were extracted from raw reads with MiGEC, and CDR3 positions were determined with MiXCR. Recombination models were inferred per individual with the repgenHMM and IGoR tools using an EM algorithm. The tcR package in R was used for shared clonotype analysis, with sharing normalized by the product of cloneset sizes. To study raw recombination free of thymic and clonal selection effects, out-of-frame nonproductive sequences were analyzed. TCRdb reworked the public reads: Q25 trimming with fastp, MiXCR clone assembly, productive beta chains retained. All rows with the same CDR3 protein become a single entry with the most common DNA and genes. The V and J calls follow TCRdb's processing rather than the paper's. This sample comprises a few hundred thousand distinct CDR3 sequences, 20% to 25% of them detected only once. About 2.7% of the sample goes to the ten largest clones.

Here is what the overall study found, with its caveats: Because the same donors could not be followed over many years, the conclusions relied on cross-sectional statistical analysis. Compared with coincidental sharing between unrelated individuals, out-of-frame TCR alpha sequences shared between twins had an excess of sequences with low generation probability. In monozygotic twins, out-of-frame TCR alpha sharing was systematically underestimated by recombination models, although the models agreed with sharing between unrelated individuals. Abundant cord blood beta clonotypes carried fewer insertions; young adult naive repertoires showed a weaker similar trend, while memory repertoires showed none. A weaker excess of twin sharing was found in beta out-of-frame sequences because the signal-to-noise ratio was lowered by fewer shared sequences. Zero-insertion analyses could be partly confounded by invariant T cells such as MAIT and iNKT, though diverse VJ usage argued against such confounding for most clonotypes.

This clonotype was recorded at least ten times. Its binding antigen is unknown. Base qualities are not recorded, but no much larger clone differs from it by a single base. Every donor in the study was a healthy Caucasian. Three pairs of female monozygotic twins, all aged roughly 18 to 30 years, made up the twin cohort. Positive isolation kits from Invitrogen were used to isolate the CD4+ and CD8+ T cell populations. This same sample was also part of a study on T cells expressing NK-cell markers. The second source states: In sorted CD3+CD56+NKG2C+, CD3+CD56+NKG2C- and CD3+CD56-NKG2C+ T-cell subsets from eight donors, TCR beta-chain repertoires were profiled. Among the eight sequenced donors, seven were HCMV-seropositive and one was HCMV-seronegative. To restrict sorting to alphabetaTCR-expressing T cells, an anti-gammadeltaTCR antibody was added in several experiments. In more than five donors, the dominant CD3+CD56+NKG2C+ clonotypes were found to rank among the top 10 CD8+ clonotypes and to make up roughly 1.0-7.0% of CD8+ T cells. Those dominant clonotypes were again the most abundant among CD3+CD56-NKG2C+ cells in a handful of donors, at about 25-65%. Whether the expanded NKG2C-expressing T cell clones were specific for HCMV antigens was left unclear. The eight sequenced donors were randomly selected healthy volunteers, three men and five women. HCMV-specific IgG was detected in serum with a commercial ELISA kit to determine HCMV serostatus. MIGEC was used to demultiplex reads and group reads by UMI, and MiTCR was used to assemble and quantify clonotypes. To exclude erroneous sequences, any TCR cDNA sequence not supported by at least two reads was discarded. The tcR package was used for downstream repertoire analysis, and clonotypes were matched between fractions using CDR3 nucleotide sequence together with V segment. Antigen specificity was annotated against VDJdb with VDJmatch, allowing one amino acid substitution in CDR3.

The rearrangement joined TRBV11-2 to TRBJ1-5; the D region possibly corresponds to TRBD1 (6 bases align). The clonotype comes from a young woman in good health. The sample consisted of CD4+ T cells sorted from blood. The DNA sequence is TGTGCCAGCAGCCGGGACAACAATCAGCCCCAGCATTTT. Its translation is CASSRDNNQPQHF.